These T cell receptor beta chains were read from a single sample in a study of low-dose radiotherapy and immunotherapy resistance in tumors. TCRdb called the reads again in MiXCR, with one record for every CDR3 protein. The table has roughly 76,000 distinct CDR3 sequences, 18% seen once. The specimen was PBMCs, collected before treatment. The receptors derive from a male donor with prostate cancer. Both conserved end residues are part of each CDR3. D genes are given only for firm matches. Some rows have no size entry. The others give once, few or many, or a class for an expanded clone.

TGTGCCAGCAGTTTAATCCCATTTAGCGGGGGGCCCCCCCATGAGCAGTTCTTC | CASSLIPFSGGPPHEQFF | TRBD2 | TRBV12-3/TRBV12-4 | many | TRBJ2-1
TGCAGTGCTACCAGACAGGAAGCTAGCACAGATACGCAGTATTTT | CSATRQEASTDTQYF | - | TRBV20-1 | many | TRBJ2-3
TGTGCCAGCAGCCGTAGCGGGGGGGCCTACGAGCAGTACTTC | CASSRSGGAYEQYF | TRBD2 | TRBV7-9 | - | TRBJ2-7
TGTGCCACCAGTGATGCGACAGGGACGCACCACAATGAGCAGTTCTTC | CATSDATGTHHNEQFF | TRBD1 | TRBV24-1 | many | TRBJ2-1
TGCAGTGCTAGAGCAGGGACAGAAGTTAGCAATCAGCCCCAGCATTTT | CSARAGTEVSNQPQHF | TRBD1 | TRBV20-1 | many | TRBJ1-5
TGCAGCGTTGAAGATATTACTAGCGGGAGCTCCTACAATGAGCAGTTCTTC | CSVEDITSGSSYNEQFF | TRBD2 | TRBV29-1 | many | TRBJ2-1
TGCGCCAGCAGCCAAAGGGGGACTGAAGCTTTCTTT | CASSQRGTEAFF | - | TRBV10-2 | - | TRBJ1-1
TGTGCCAGCAGCCGTACAGGGGTTAGCACAGATACGCAGTATTTT | CASSRTGVSTDTQYF | TRBD1 | TRBV7-2 | many | TRBJ2-3
TGTGCCAGCAGTTACTCTAGCGGGAAAAGCGATACGCAGTATTTT | CASSYSSGKSDTQYF | TRBD2 | TRBV6-6 | many | TRBJ2-3
TGTGCCAGCAGCCTCCAGACAGTTGAGGGAGAGACCCAGTACTTC | CASSLQTVEGETQYF | - | TRBV7-2 | many | TRBJ2-5
TGTGCCAGCAGCCGGGACAGGGCGAACACTGAAGCTTTCTTT | CASSRDRANTEAFF | TRBD1 | TRBV5-5 | few | TRBJ1-1
TGCGCCAGCAGCTTCATAGTCGGCTCCTACGAGCAGTACTTC | CASSFIVGSYEQYF | - | TRBV5-1 | many | TRBJ2-7
TGTGCCAGCAGCTTCCCAAATGCGGTAGAAAAACTGTTTTTT | CASSFPNAVEKLFF | - | TRBV7-9 | - | TRBJ1-4
TGTGCCAGCAGTCCCCATAGCGGGAGCGATGGTGAGACCCAGTACTTC | CASSPHSGSDGETQYF | TRBD2 | TRBV28 | many | TRBJ2-5
TGTGCCAGCAGTTACTCGGGACGGTTAAACACCGGGGAGCTGTTTTTT | CASSYSGRLNTGELFF | - | TRBV6-2/TRBV6-3 | many | TRBJ2-2
TGTGCCAGCAGGGGTGGGGGAGAGACCCAGTACTTC | CASRGGGETQYF | - | TRBV6-2/TRBV6-3 | many | TRBJ2-5
TGTGCCAGCAGTCGGGACAGGGGCCAAGAGACCCAGTACTTC | CASSRDRGQETQYF | TRBD1 | TRBV6-1 | many | TRBJ2-5
TGTGCCAGCAGTTACCAGGGACAGGGGGGGAATGAGCAGTTCTTC | CASSYQGQGGNEQFF | TRBD1 | TRBV27 | - | TRBJ2-1
TGCGCCAGCAGATTGGACTCCAACACAGATACGCAGTATTTT | CASRLDSNTDTQYF | - | TRBV5-1 | many | TRBJ2-3
TGCAGTGCTAAAGCGGGGTCCAACTTACAAGAGACCCAGTACTTC | CSAKAGSNLQETQYF | TRBD2 | TRBV20-1 | - | TRBJ2-5
TGTGCCAGCAGCTCCTGGACAGGGCGGGACGACGAGCAGTACTTC | CASSSWTGRDDEQYF | TRBD1 | TRBV7-9 | many | TRBJ2-7
TGTGCCAGCAGTGAATATGGGACAGGGGGCGAGCAGTACTTC | CASSEYGTGGEQYF | TRBD1 | TRBV6-2/TRBV6-3 | many | TRBJ2-7
TGTGCCAGCAGTGAAGCGCGAGGGAACTCCTACGAGCAGTACTTC | CASSEARGNSYEQYF | - | TRBV6-1 | many | TRBJ2-7
TGTGCCAGCAGCGTAGGTGCTAGCGGGGCCAGCGGTACGCAGTATTTT | CASSVGASGASGTQYF | TRBD2 | TRBV9 | many | TRBJ2-3
TGTGCCAGCAGACTCTGGATGCGGACACAAGAGACCCAGTACTTC | CASRLWMRTQETQYF | - | TRBV28 | many | TRBJ2-5
TGTGCCAGCGAATTGACCGGTAGAGTCACAGATACGCAGTATTTT | CASELTGRVTDTQYF | - | TRBV7-9 | many | TRBJ2-3
TGTGCGATAGCGAGAGACGATGAGCAGTACTTC | CAIARDDEQYF | - | TRBV6-8 | - | TRBJ2-7
TGTGCCAGCATTCGACTAGCATCCTACAATGAGCAGTTCTTC | CASIRLASYNEQFF | TRBD2 | TRBV6-2/TRBV6-3 | many | TRBJ2-1
TGTGCCAGCTGGACTCCCTCCTATTACGCTGAAGCTTTCTTT | CASWTPSYYAEAFF | - | TRBV28 | many | TRBJ1-1
TGTGCCAGCAGCCTACTGACTAGCGGGAGTTACACAGATACGCAGTATTTT | CASSLLTSGSYTDTQYF | TRBD2 | TRBV5-4 | many | TRBJ2-3
TGTGCCAGCAGGAAGGGGCGGGGAAAACAAGAGACCCAGTACTTC | CASRKGRGKQETQYF | - | TRBV7-2 | many | TRBJ2-5
TGTGCCAGCAGCCTAGGCGGGGCTAGCGGAGGGAGGTTCCCCTACGAGCAGTACTTC | CASSLGGASGGRFPYEQYF | TRBD2 | TRBV11-2 | many | TRBJ2-7
TGTGCCAGCAGCCCCCCCCGGTTAGGGCGTCGGGAGCAGTACTTC | CASSPPRLGRREQYF | - | TRBV6-2/TRBV6-3 | many | TRBJ2-7
TGTGCCAGCAGACCGGACAGGGACGGTCGTCGAGAGACCCAGTACTTC | CASRPDRDGRRETQYF | TRBD1 | TRBV7-8 | many | TRBJ2-5
TGTGCCAGCAGTCTCGAAACTACGGGGGGCCCGAACACCGGGGAGCTGTTTTTT | CASSLETTGGPNTGELFF | - | TRBV28 | many | TRBJ2-2
TGTGCCAGCAGCGTAGTACCCCACACGGGCTCCTACGAGCAGTACTTC | CASSVVPHTGSYEQYF | - | TRBV9 | many | TRBJ2-7
TGTGCCAGCAGTTTACCACTTATAACTAGCGGGACCGGGGGAGATACGCAGTATTTT | CASSLPLITSGTGGDTQYF | TRBD2 | TRBV28 | - | TRBJ2-3
TGCAGTGCTAGAGATGGGGGGTTTAGTCAGCCCCAGCATTTT | CSARDGGFSQPQHF | - | TRBV20-1 | many | TRBJ1-5
TGTGCCAGCATACTAAGCGGGAGTGTAGGGGAGCTGTTTTTT | CASILSGSVGELFF | TRBD2 | TRBV11-2 | many | TRBJ2-2
TGCAGTGCTAGAGGGGCTGGGAACAATCAGCCCCAGCATTTT | CSARGAGNNQPQHF | - | TRBV20-1 | many | TRBJ1-5
TGCAGTGCTAGCCCCCTTGAGACAGGGGAAGGGACCGGGGAGCTGTTTTTT | CSASPLETGEGTGELFF | TRBD1 | TRBV20-1 | many | TRBJ2-2
TGTGCCAGCAGTTGGACAACAACGAACACCGGGGAGCTGTTTTTT | CASSWTTTNTGELFF | - | TRBV6-5 | once | TRBJ2-2
TGTGCCAGCAGCCCAGGGACAGGGGGTGTTGATCAGCCCCAGCATTTT | CASSPGTGGVDQPQHF | TRBD1 | TRBV5-6 | few | TRBJ1-5
TGTGCCACCAGCGGAAAGACAGGGTTCCAAGAGACCCAGTACTTC | CATSGKTGFQETQYF | TRBD1 | TRBV15 | many | TRBJ2-5
TGTGCCAGCAGTTCTAAAGACAGGGGCACTGAAGCTTTCTTT | CASSSKDRGTEAFF | TRBD1 | TRBV6-5 | many | TRBJ1-1
TGCAGTGCTAGAGATTTCGGGACTAGCGGGAGAGGCTACGAGCAGTACTTC | CSARDFGTSGRGYEQYF | TRBD2 | TRBV20-1 | many | TRBJ2-7
TGTGCCAGCAGCTTAGGGGACTCAGATACGCAGTATTTT | CASSLGDSDTQYF | - | TRBV7-6 | many | TRBJ2-3
TGCGCCAGCAGCTTGGCTGTGGGGGGGCGCCAAGAGACCCAGTACTTC | CASSLAVGGRQETQYF | - | TRBV5-1 | many | TRBJ2-5
TGCGCCAGCAGCGCTGGACAGGGGATTGATGGCTACACCTTC | CASSAGQGIDGYTF | TRBD1 | TRBV4-3 | - | TRBJ1-2
TGCGCCAGCAGCTTGGTCGTTTCTGGCTACAATGAGCAGTTCTTC | CASSLVVSGYNEQFF | - | TRBV5-1 | - | TRBJ2-1
TGTGCCAGCAGCTTAGACCCCAGCTCCTACAATGAGCAGTTCTTC | CASSLDPSSYNEQFF | - | TRBV7-2 | - | TRBJ2-1
TGTGCCTGGCAGGGAATAGGTGGAAACACCATATATTTT | CAWQGIGGNTIYF | - | TRBV30 | many | TRBJ1-3
TGTGCCAGCAGCTTGGATCCAGGGGCAGTTGAGCCCCAGCATTTT | CASSLDPGAVEPQHF | - | TRBV5-4 | - | TRBJ1-5
TGTGCCAGCAGTTTATCTACAGGGACTGAAGCTTTCTTT | CASSLSTGTEAFF | - | TRBV28 | many | TRBJ1-1